The 23 T cell receptor beta chains below were found in one sample sequenced in a study of response to subunit inactivated influenza vaccine. TCRdb re-called the RT-PCR reads with MiXCR, one entry per CDR3 protein. This table holds more than 500,000 distinct CDR3 sequences, 11% found once. This sample also belongs to another study, concerning T cells expressing NK-cell markers. As that study records: The cDNA for TCR beta came from 5'RACE template switching with UMIs.

The sequences come from PBMCs from blood, collected on the day of vaccination. All receptors come from a man aged 45-65 years who received an inactivated influenza vaccine.

This clonotype was found many times. This chain joins TRBV28 and TRBJ2-2, with D maybe TRBD2 (6 bases). Germline V gives CDR1 MDHEN, CDR2 SYDVKM. The CDR3 totals 16 residues. Trimming removed 5 bases at V and 4 bases at J, with 17 bases between. CDR3 bases: TGTGCCAGCAGTCCCGGGGACTTGAGCGGCACCGGGGAGCTGTTTTTT. This codes for CASSPGDLSGTGELFF. Variable domain in full (rest from reference TRBV28 and TRBJ2-2): DVKVTQSSRYLVKRTGEKVFLECVQDMDHENMFWYRQDPGLGLRLIYFSYDVKMKEKGDIPEGYSVSREKKERFSLILESASTNQTSMYLCASSPGDLSGTGELFFGEGSRLTVL.

This clonotype was seen many times. The V call is TRBV11-2, the J call TRBJ1-2; D call uncertain. The germline V gene encodes CDR1 SGHAT and CDR2 FQNNGV. The CDR3 spans 14 residues. The ends were cut back, 9 bases at V and 7 bases at J, with 21 bases in the middle. In DNA form, the CDR3 reads TGTGCCAGTGGACCTGGTGGTATCGAGTCTGGCTACACCTTC. This encodes CASGPGGIESGYTF.

The V gene is TRBV7-9, the J gene TRBJ2-3; the D is unclear. Trimming pared 4 bases from V and 6 bases from J, leaving 14 bases between. Germline V gives CDR1 SEHNR, CDR2 FQNEAQ (reference sequence). This CDR3 comprises 14 residues. CDR3 coding DNA: TGTGCCAGCAGCTACACTGGGCTGAGGGATACGCAGTATTTT. Protein sequence: CASSYTGLRDTQYF. The variable domain in full, completed from reference TRBV7-9 and TRBJ2-3, reads DTGVSQNPRHKITKRGQNVTFRCDPISEHNRLYWYRQTLGQGPEFLTYFQNEAQLEKSRLLSDRFSAERPKGSFSTLEIQRTEQGDSAMYLCASSYTGLRDTQYFGPGTRLTVL.

The genes are TRBV19 and TRBJ2-6; D gene unclear. The V gene lost 10 bases and the J gene lost 4 bases, with 14 bases spanning the gap. The CDR3 extends over 14 amino acids. The germline CDR1 and CDR2 sequences are LNHDA and SQIVND (reference sequence). CDR3: CATKPGYGANVLTF. The CDR3 nucleotides read TGTGCCACGAAACCCGGGTACGGGGCCAACGTCCTGACTTTC.

This clonotype has more than one count but fewer than ten. CDR3 sequence reads: CASSLVGLAGVYYNEQFF. Written as DNA, the CDR3 is TGTGCCAGCAGCTTAGTAGGACTAGCGGGAGTGTATTACAATGAGCAGTTCTTC. The V call is TRBV7-8, the J call TRBJ2-1, with TRBD2 matching over 13 bases. This CDR3 is built from 18 residues. The germline V gene encodes CDR1 SGHVS and CDR2 FQNEAQ. V shed 1 base and J 4 bases; nucleotides not matched to a gene: 7.

This clonotype was counted a few times. This sequence joins TRBV5-1 and TRBJ2-7; D is ambiguous. Deletions cut 3 bases from V and 4 bases from J, with 2 bases between. CDR1 is SGHRS, CDR2 YFSETQ, per germline. The CDR3 length is 10 residues. CDR3: CASSWYEQYF. CDR3 nucleotide sequence: TGCGCCAGCAGCTGGTACGAGCAGTACTTC.

This clonotype was seen a few times. This sequence joins TRBV6-5 and TRBJ1-6; D call uncertain. The V and J ends lost 5 bases and 7 bases respectively, with 15 bases between them. Per the germline V gene, CDR1 is MNHEY and CDR2 is SVGAGI. The CDR3 covers 15 residues. CDR3 sequence reads: CASSHNNVPNSPLHF. The CDR3 DNA is TGTGCCAGCAGTCACAACAACGTCCCAAATTCACCCCTCCACTTT.

The V gene is TRBV6-5, the J gene TRBJ1-4; D is perhaps TRBD1 (6 bases). V was shortened by 2 bases and J by 8 bases, with 6 bases between the two germline ends. This CDR3 contains 12 residues. Per germline, CDR1 MNHEY and CDR2 SVGAGI. This CDR3 is CASSYDREKLFF. DNA for the CDR3: TGTGCCAGCAGTTACGACAGGGAAAAACTGTTTTTT.

This clonotype occurred many times. J is TRBJ2-7 and V is TRBV12-3 or TRBV12-4, with 7 bases identical to TRBD2. The CDR3 consists of 14 residues. With V trimmed by 6 bases and J by 0 bases, 5 bases remained unmatched. CDR3 loop: CASRAGRYSYEQYF. DNA for the CDR3: TGTGCCAGCAGAGCCGGGAGGTACTCCTACGAGCAGTACTTC.

This clonotype came up a few times. The rearrangement links TRBV20-1 to TRBJ2-5; 8 bases match TRBD2. The CDR3 loop spans 16 amino acids. V lost 3 bases, J lost 5 bases, and 14 bases stayed unmatched. Germline loops: CDR1 DFQATT, CDR2 SNEGSKA (reference sequence). CDR3 sequence reads: CSASPNGLAGYETQYF. Written as DNA, the CDR3 is TGCAGTGCTAGCCCCAACGGACTAGCCGGTTATGAGACCCAGTACTTC.

The V gene is TRBV12-3 or TRBV12-4, the J gene TRBJ1-4; D call uncertain. This CDR3 spans 12 amino acids. V lost 1 base to trimming and J lost 10 bases, with 7 bases between them. CDR3 bases: TGTGCCAGCAGTTTAGGGTGGGGAAAACTGTTTTTT. It encodes CASSLGWGKLFF.

The chain has TRBV28 and TRBJ2-1; no firm D call. The CDR3 loop spans 13 amino acids. Germline V gene sequence: CDR1 MDHEN, CDR2 SYDVKM. The ends were cut back, 6 bases at V and 8 bases at J, with 14 bases in the middle. Written as DNA, the CDR3 is TGTGCCAGCAGCTCCGCGAATCGGGATGAGCAGTTCTTC. It is translated as CASSSANRDEQFF.

This clonotype has only a few counts. V usage is TRBV3-1 and J usage is TRBJ1-1; D possibly corresponds to TRBD1 (6 bases). Deletions cut 4 bases from V and 2 bases from J, with 11 bases between. The germline V gene has CDR1 LGHDT and CDR2 YNNKEL (reference sequence). This CDR3 has 14 residues. As DNA, the CDR3 is TGTGCCAGCAGCCCGACGGACAGCAACACTGAAGCTTTCTTT. It translates to CASSPTDSNTEAFF. Combining the CDR3 with reference TRBV3-1 and TRBJ1-1 gives the whole variable domain DTAVSQTPKYLVTQMGNDKSIKCEQNLGHDTMYWYKQDSKKFLKIMFSYNNKELIINETVPNRFSPKSPDKAHLNLHINSLELGDSAVYFCASSPTDSNTEAFFGQGTRLTVV.

This clonotype was detected a few times. The chain has TRBV11-1 and TRBJ2-3; 7 positions match TRBD2. Trimming at V came to 8 bases and at J to 2 bases, leaving 10 bases not matched to a gene. The CDR3 is 15 amino acids. CDR1 SGHAT and CDR2 FQDESV come from the germline V gene (reference sequence). The DNA for the CDR3 is TGTGCCAGCGCCCGGGGAGGGGCCCCCACAGATACGCAGTATTTT. Translating gives CASARGGAPTDTQYF. Complete variable domain (other parts from reference TRBV11-1 and TRBJ2-3): EAEVAQSPRYKITEKSQAVAFWCDPISGHATLYWYRQILGQGPELLVQFQDESVVDDSQLPKDRFSAERLKGVDSTLKIQPAELGDSAMYLCASARGGAPTDTQYFGPGTRLTVL.

The V call is TRBV28, the J call TRBJ2-2, with D perhaps being TRBD1 or TRBD2 (5 bases each). Germline loops: CDR1 MDHEN, CDR2 SYDVKM. V was clipped by 7 bases and J by 5 bases, with 11 bases between them. The CDR3 has 13 amino acids. This CDR3 is CASTIGGTGELFF. The DNA for the CDR3 is TGTGCCAGCACCATTGGGGGAACCGGGGAGCTGTTTTTT.

This clonotype was observed a handful of times. The chain is built from TRBV19 and TRBJ1-2; D remains ambiguous. Germline V gene sequence: CDR1 LNHDA, CDR2 SQIVND (reference sequence). V gave up 0 bases and J gave up 13 bases, with 12 bases separating them. This CDR3 is built from 12 residues. CDR3 sequence (DNA): TGTGCCAGTAGTATAGATTGGCGGCGAGTCACCTTC. Residues: CASSIDWRRVTF.

This clonotype has just a few counts. V usage is TRBV15 and J usage is TRBJ2-3, with D perhaps assigned TRBD1 or TRBD2 (5 bases each). The CDR3 is 12 residues long. V was pared by 3 bases and J by 10 bases, with 11 bases between. Germline values: CDR1 LNHNV, CDR2 YYDKDF (reference sequence). Here the CDR3 DNA reads TGTGCCACCAGCAGCGGGACGCAGCCGCAGTATTTT. This encodes CATSSGTQPQYF. Full variable domain (remainder filled in from reference TRBV15 and TRBJ2-3): DAMVIQNPRYQVTQFGKPVTLSCSQTLNHNVMYWYQQKSSQAPKLLFHYYDKDFNNEADTPDNFQSRRPNTSFCFLDIRSPGLGDTAMYLCATSSGTQPQYFGPGTRLTVL.

This clonotype turned up a few times. The chain employs TRBV20-1 and TRBJ2-7; no clear D. Looked up from germline, CDR1 is DFQATT and CDR2 is SNEGSKA (reference sequence). The CDR3 spans 14 residues. The ends were cut back, 3 bases at V and 0 bases at J, with 12 bases in the middle. CDR3 region: CSASSSQHSYEQYF. For the CDR3, the DNA is TGCAGTGCTAGTTCGTCCCAGCACTCCTACGAGCAGTACTTC.

This clonotype was seen only a few times. The V and J genes are TRBV6-2 or TRBV6-3 and TRBJ1-5, with TRBD1 matching over 7 bases. V lost 6 bases and J lost 5; bases outside the gene matches: 10. From germline, CDR1 is MNHEY and CDR2 SVGEGT. This CDR3 spans 15 amino acids. This chain's CDR3 is CASRRQGNGYQPQHF. The CDR3 DNA is TGTGCCAGCAGAAGACAGGGAAACGGGTATCAGCCCCAGCATTTT.

This clonotype was found a few times. The chain recombines TRBV7-9 with TRBJ2-6; D uncertain. CDR1 SEHNR and CDR2 FQNEAQ come from the germline V gene (reference sequence). The CDR3 runs to 10 residues. The CDR3 nucleotides are TGTACAGCCGGGGCCAACGTCCTGACTTTC. Translation: CTAGANVLTF. Full variable domain (outside the CDR3, taken from reference TRBV7-9 and TRBJ2-6): DTGVSQNPRHKITKRGQNVTFRCDPISEHNRLYWYRQTLGQGPEFLTYFQNEAQLEKSRLLSDRFSAERPKGSFSTLEIQRTEQGDSAMYLCTAGANVLTFGAGSRLTVL.

This clonotype was found a few times. J is TRBJ1-5 and V is TRBV6-2 or TRBV6-3; D not resolved. Trimming pared 5 bases from V and 0 bases from J, leaving 11 bases between. Germline lookup yields CDR1 MNHEY and CDR2 SVGEGT. This CDR3 region has 15 residues. CDR3 loop: CASSKPLHSNQPQHF. CDR3 DNA: TGTGCCAGCAGTAAACCCTTACATAGCAATCAGCCCCAGCATTTT.

This clonotype was detected a few times. The gene calls are TRBV6-1 and TRBJ2-3; D gene uncertain. The CDR3 sequence is 13 residues long. Germline loops: CDR1 MNHNS, CDR2 SASEGT. The V and J ends lost 6 bases and 5 bases respectively, with 12 bases between them. CDR3 in DNA: TGTGCCAGCAGGAGAAGCTGGGTAGATACGCAGTATTTT. Residues: CASRRSWVDTQYF.

The chain carries TRBV7-2 and TRBJ2-3; 8 bases match TRBD1. Trimming removed 5 bases from V and 0 bases from J; junction bases left unmatched: 4. The germline V gene encodes CDR1 SGHTA and CDR2 FQGNSA. The CDR3 totals 15 residues. This CDR3 reads CASSARTGSTDTQYF. CDR3 nucleotide sequence: TGTGCCAGCAGCGCACGGACAGGGAGCACAGATACGCAGTATTTT.